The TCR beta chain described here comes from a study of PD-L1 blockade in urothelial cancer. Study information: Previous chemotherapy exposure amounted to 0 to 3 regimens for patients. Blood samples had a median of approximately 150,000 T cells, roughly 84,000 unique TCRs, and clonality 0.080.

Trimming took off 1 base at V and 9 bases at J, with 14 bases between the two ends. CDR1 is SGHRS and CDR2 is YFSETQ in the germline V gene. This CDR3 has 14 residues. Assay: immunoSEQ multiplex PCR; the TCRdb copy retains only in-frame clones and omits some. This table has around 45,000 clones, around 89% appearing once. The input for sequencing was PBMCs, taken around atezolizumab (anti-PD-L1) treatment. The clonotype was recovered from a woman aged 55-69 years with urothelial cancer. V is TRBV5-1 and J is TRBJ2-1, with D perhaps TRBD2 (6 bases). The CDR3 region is CASSLKLGLGEQFF. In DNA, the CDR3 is TGCGCCAGCAGCTTGAAGTTGGGACTGGGTGAGCAGTTCTTC.